Following are 4 T cell receptor beta chains from one sample sequenced in a study of blood T cell repertoires in COVID-19. Assay used: immunoSEQ multiplex PCR; TCRdb lists only in-frame clones, some missing. The sample lists 45,000 to 70,000 clones; just under 90% were seen once. What was sequenced was peripheral blood. Receptors were obtained from a woman in her fifties or sixties with COVID-19, enrolled during active disease.

The V gene is TRBV3-1 (or the pseudogene TRBV3-2), the J gene TRBJ1-2, with 8 bases fitting TRBD1. J was trimmed by 4 bases and V by 1 base; bases with no gene match: 5. The CDR3 is 15 amino acids. The germline CDR1 and CDR2 sequences are LGHDT and YNNKEL (reference sequence). CDR3: CASSQATGGIYGYTF. The CDR3 DNA reads as TGTGCCAGCAGCCAAGCTACAGGGGGAATCTATGGCTACACCTTC.

As DNA, the CDR3 is TGTGCCAGCAGTGTCTCTCTAACCGGGGAGCTGTTTTTT. It translates to CASSVSLTGELFF. The V call is TRBV2, the J call TRBJ2-2; unclear D gene. The CDR3 loop spans 13 amino acids. Trimming cost V 4 bases and J 5 bases, with 8 bases left between them. Germline V gene data show CDR1 as SNHLY and CDR2 as FYNNEI.

The CDR3 DNA reads as TGTGCCAGCAGCTTAGCGGGACAGGGTGACAATGAGCAGTTCTTC. It specifies CASSLAGQGDNEQFF. The genes are TRBV7-9 and TRBJ2-1; 9 bases are a match to TRBD1. V was pared by 0 bases and J by 5 bases, with 2 bases of the junction left unmatched. CDR1 is SEHNR, CDR2 FQNEAQ, per germline (reference sequence). The CDR3 loop spans 15 amino acids.

The genes are TRBV27 and TRBJ1-4, with 10 bases matching TRBD1. Trimming at V came to 1 base and at J to 2 bases, leaving 10 bases not matched to a gene. The CDR3 sequence is 19 residues long. Germline V gene lookup returns CDR1 MNHEY and CDR2 SMNVEV (reference sequence). CDR3 nucleotides: TGTGCCAGCAGTTTATTAAGGGCCGGGACAGGGGTTACTAATGAAAAACTGTTTTTT. It yields the protein CASSLLRAGTGVTNEKLFF.